This T cell receptor beta chain was sequenced for a study of sequential checkpoint blockade in melanoma. V lost 2 bases and J lost 4; bases outside the gene matches: 6. The CDR3 extends over 14 amino acids. The V gene's germline CDR1 is SQVTM and CDR2 ANQGSEA. Here immunoSEQ multiplex PCR was the method, and the copy in TCRdb shows in-frame clones only, minus some. The sample has more than 15,000 clones, around 75% seen once; the top ten hold about 40%. Treatment: randomized to nivolumab then ipilimumab (arm A) or the reverse (arm B). The TCR originated in a human donor with melanoma. The sequencing used CD8+ T cells sorted from blood (inferred from file names), collected from a patient given nivolumab and ipilimumab in sequence. The J gene is TRBJ2-7, the V gene TRBV29-1; 9 bases align to TRBD1. The CDR3 DNA follows: TGCAGCGTTGAAAAGGTGGACAGGGGTTACGAGCAGTACTTC. The encoded protein is CSVEKVDRGYEQYF.